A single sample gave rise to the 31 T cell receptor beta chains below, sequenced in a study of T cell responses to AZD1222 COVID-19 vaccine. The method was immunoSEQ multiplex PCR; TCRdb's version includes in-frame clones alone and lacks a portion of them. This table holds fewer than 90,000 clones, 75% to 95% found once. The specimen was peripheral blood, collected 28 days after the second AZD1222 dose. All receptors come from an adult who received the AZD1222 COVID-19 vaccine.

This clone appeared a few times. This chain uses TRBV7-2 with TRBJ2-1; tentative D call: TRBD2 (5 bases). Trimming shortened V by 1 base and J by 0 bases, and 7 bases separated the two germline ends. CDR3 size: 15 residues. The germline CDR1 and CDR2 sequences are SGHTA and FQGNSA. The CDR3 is CASSLVTSSYNEQFF. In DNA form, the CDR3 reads TGTGCCAGCAGCTTAGTCACTAGCTCCTACAATGAGCAGTTCTTC.

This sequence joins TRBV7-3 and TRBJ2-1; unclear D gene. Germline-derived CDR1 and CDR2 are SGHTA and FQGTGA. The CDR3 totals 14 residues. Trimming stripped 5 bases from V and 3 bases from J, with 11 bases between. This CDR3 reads CASSRVSNYNEQFF. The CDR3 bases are TGTGCCAGCAGCAGGGTGTCCAACTACAATGAGCAGTTCTTC. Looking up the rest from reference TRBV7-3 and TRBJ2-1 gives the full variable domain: GAGVSQTPSNKVTEKGKYVELRCDPISGHTALYWYRQSLGQGPEFLIYFQGTGAADDSGLPNDRFFAVRPEGSVSTLKIQRTERGDSAVYLCASSRVSNYNEQFFGPGTRLTVL.

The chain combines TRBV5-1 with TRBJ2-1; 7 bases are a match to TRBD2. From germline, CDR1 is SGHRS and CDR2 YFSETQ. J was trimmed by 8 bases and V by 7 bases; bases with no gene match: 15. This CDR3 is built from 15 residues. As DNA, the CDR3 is TGCGCCAGCCAAGGGCGGGGGAGCCCGAGCGATGAGCAGTTCTTC. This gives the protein CASQGRGSPSDEQFF.

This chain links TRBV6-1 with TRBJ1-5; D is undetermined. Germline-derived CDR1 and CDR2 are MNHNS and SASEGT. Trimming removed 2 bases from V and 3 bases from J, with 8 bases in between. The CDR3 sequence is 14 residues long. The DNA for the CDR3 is TGTGCCAGCAGTGAACTACAGCCCAATCAGCCCCAGCATTTT. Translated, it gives CASSELQPNQPQHF.

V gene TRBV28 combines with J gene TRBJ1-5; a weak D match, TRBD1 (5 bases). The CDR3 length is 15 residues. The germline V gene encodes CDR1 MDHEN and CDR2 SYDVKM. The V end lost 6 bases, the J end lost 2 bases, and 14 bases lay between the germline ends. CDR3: CASSLGTRGNQPQHF. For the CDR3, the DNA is TGTGCCAGCAGCCTAGGGACGCGGGGCAATCAGCCCCAGCATTTT.

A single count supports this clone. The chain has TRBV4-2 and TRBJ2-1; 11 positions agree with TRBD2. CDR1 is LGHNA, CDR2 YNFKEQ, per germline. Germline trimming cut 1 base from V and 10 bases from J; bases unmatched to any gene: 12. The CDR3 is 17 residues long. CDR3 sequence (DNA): TGTGCCAGCAGCCAAGCGCGGATAACTAGCGGGGGTCTGGAGCAGTTCTTC. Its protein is CASSQARITSGGLEQFF.

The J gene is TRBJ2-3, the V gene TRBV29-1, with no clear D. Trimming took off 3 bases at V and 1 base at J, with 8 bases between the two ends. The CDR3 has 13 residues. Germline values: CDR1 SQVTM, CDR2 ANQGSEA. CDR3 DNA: TGCAGCGTTGACAGTCTAGGCACAGATACGCAGTATTTT. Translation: CSVDSLGTDTQYF.

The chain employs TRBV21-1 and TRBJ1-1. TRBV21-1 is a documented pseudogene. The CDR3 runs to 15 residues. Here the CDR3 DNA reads TGTGCCAGCAGCGCGCGGGGACACCTGAACACTGAAGCTTTCTTT. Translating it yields CASSARGHLNTEAFF.

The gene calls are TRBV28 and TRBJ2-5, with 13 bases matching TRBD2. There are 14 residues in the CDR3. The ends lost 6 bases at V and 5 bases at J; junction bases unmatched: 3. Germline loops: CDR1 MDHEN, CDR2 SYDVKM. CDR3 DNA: TGTGCCAGCAGGGGACTAGCGGGGTCTGAGACCCAGTACTTC. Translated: CASRGLAGSETQYF.

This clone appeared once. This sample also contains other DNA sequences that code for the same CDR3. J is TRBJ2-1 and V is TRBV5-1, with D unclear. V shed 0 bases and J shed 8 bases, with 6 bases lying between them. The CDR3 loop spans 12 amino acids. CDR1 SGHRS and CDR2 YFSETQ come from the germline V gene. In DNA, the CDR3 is TGCGCCAGCAGCTTGGTAGGTGATGAGCAGTTCTTC. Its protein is CASSLVGDEQFF.

In DNA, the CDR3 is TGCAGCGGGGAAGGGACAGCAGATGAAGCTTTCTTT. It yields the protein CSGEGTADEAFF. The chain joins TRBV29-1 to TRBJ1-1, with 7 bases aligning to TRBD1. The V gene end was trimmed by 7 bases and the J gene end by 7 bases; junction bases not matched to a gene: 9. The CDR3 covers 12 residues. Germline V lookup: CDR1 SQVTM, CDR2 ANQGSEA.

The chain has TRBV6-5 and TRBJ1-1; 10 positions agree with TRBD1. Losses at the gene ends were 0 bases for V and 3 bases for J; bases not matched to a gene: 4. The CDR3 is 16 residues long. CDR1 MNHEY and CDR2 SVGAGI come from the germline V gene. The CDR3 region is CASSYSMGTGDTEAFF. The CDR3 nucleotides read TGTGCCAGCAGTTACTCGATGGGGACAGGGGACACTGAAGCTTTCTTT.

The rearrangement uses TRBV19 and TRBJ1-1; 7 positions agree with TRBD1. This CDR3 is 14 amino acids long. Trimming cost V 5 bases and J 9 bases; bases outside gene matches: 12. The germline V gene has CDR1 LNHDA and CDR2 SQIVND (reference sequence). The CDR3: CASSLGTAVGKAFF. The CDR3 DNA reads TGTGCCAGTAGTCTGGGGACAGCGGTGGGAAAAGCTTTCTTT.

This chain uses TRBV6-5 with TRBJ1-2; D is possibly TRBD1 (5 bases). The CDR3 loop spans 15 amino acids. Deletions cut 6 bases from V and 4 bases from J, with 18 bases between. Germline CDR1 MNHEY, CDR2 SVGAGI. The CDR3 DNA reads TGTGCCAGCAGCCTGGACCGATTTAGGGGCTATGGCTACACCTTC. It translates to CASSLDRFRGYGYTF.

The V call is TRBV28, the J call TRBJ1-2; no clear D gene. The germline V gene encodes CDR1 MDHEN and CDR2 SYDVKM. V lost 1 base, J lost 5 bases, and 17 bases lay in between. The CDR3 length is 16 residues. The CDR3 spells CASSLFSVPQIYGYTF. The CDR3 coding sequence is TGTGCCAGCAGTTTATTTTCCGTTCCTCAGATTTATGGCTACACCTTC.

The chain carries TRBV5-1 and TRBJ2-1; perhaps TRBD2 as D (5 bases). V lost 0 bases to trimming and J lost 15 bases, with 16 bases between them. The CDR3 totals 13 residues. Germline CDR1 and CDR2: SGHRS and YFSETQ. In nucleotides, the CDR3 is TGCGCCAGCAGCTTGGCCGAGGGAAAAATTTGGTTCTTC. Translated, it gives CASSLAEGKIWFF.

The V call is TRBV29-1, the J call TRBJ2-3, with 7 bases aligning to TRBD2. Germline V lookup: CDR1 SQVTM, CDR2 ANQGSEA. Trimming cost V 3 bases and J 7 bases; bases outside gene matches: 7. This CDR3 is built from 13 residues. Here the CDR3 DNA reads TGCAGCGTTGAGGGGGGGGGTTGGCATACGCAGTATTTT. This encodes CSVEGGGWHTQYF.

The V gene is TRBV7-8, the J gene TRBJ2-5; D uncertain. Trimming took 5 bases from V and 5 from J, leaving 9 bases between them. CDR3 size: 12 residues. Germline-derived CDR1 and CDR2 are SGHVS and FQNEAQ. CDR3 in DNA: TGTGCCAGCAGCCCCCTAGGGGAGACCCAGTACTTC. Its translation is CASSPLGETQYF.

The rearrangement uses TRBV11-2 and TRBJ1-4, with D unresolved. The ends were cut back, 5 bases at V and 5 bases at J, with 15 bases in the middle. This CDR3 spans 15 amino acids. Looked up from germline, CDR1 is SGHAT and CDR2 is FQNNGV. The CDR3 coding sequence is TGTGCCAGCAGCCAATTAAAAGGGATAAATGAAAAACTGTTTTTT. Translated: CASSQLKGINEKLFF.

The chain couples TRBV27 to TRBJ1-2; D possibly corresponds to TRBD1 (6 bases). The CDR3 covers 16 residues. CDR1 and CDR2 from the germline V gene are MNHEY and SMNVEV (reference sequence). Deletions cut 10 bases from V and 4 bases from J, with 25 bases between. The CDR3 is CANQQGERKLCYGYTF. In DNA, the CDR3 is TGTGCCAACCAACAGGGAGAGCGAAAACTCTGCTATGGCTACACCTTC.

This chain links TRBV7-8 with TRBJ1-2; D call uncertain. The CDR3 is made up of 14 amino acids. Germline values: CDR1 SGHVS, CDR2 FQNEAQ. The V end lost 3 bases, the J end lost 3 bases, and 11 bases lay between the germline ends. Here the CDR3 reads CASSFRNSHYGYTF. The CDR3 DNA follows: TGTGCCAGCAGCTTTAGAAACAGCCACTATGGCTACACCTTC.

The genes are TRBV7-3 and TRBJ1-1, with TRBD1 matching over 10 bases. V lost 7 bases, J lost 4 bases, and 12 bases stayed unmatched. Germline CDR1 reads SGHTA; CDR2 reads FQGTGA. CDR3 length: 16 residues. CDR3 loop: CASTGTGVVRGTEAFF. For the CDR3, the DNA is TGTGCCAGCACCGGGACAGGGGTGGTCCGTGGCACTGAAGCTTTCTTT.

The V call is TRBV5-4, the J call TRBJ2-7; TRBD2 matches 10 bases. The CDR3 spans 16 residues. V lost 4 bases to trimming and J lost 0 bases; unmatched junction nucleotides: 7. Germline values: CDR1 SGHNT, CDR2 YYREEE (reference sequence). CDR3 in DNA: TGTGCCAGCAGCCGCCCCGGGACTAGCGCCTCCTACGAGCAGTACTTC. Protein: CASSRPGTSASYEQYF.

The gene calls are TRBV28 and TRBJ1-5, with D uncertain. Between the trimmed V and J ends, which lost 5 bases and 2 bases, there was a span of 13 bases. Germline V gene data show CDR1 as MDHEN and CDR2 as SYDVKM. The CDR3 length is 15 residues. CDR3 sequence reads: CASSPNRKGNQPQHF. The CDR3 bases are TGTGCCAGCAGTCCCAACCGGAAAGGCAATCAGCCCCAGCATTTT.

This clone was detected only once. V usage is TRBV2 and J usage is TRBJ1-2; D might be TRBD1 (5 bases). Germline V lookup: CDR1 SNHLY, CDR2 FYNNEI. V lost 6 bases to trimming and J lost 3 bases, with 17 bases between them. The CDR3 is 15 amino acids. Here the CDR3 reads CASRGVRSFDYGYTF. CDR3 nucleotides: TGTGCCAGCAGAGGGGTTCGGAGTTTCGACTATGGCTACACCTTC.

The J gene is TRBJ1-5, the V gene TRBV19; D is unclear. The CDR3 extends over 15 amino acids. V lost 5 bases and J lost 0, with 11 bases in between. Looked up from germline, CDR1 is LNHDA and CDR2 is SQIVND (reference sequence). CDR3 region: CASSGWIYSNQPQHF. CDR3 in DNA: TGTGCCAGTAGTGGCTGGATTTATAGCAATCAGCCCCAGCATTTT.

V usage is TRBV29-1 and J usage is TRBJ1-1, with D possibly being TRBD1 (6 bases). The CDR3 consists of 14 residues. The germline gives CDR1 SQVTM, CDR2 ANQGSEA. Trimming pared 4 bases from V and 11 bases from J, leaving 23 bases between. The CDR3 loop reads CSVGPRGLRSFAFF. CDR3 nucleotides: TGCAGCGTTGGGCCCCGGGGGCTCAGGTCGTTTGCTTTCTTT.

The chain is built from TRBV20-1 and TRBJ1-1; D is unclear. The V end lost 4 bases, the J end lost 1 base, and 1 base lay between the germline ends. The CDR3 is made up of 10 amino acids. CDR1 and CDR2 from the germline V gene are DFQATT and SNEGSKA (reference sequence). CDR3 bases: TGCAGTGCTACGAACACTGAAGCTTTCTTT. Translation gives CSATNTEAFF.

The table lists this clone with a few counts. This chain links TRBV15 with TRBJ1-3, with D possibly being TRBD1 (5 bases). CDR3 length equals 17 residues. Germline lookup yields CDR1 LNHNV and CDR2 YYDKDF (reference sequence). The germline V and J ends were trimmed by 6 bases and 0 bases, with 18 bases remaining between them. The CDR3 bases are TGTGCCACCAGAATAGCTTCAGGGTTTTACTCTGGAAACACCATATATTTT. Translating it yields CATRIASGFYSGNTIYF.

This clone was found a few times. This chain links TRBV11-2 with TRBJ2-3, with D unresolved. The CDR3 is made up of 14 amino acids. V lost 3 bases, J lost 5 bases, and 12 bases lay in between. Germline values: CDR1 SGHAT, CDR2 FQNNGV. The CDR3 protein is CASSFMDVLDTQYF. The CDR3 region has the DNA TGTGCCAGCAGCTTCATGGACGTTCTAGATACGCAGTATTTT.

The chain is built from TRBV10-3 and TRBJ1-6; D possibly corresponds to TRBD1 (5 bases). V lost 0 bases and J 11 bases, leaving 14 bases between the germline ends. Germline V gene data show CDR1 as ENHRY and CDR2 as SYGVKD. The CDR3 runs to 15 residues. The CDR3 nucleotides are TGTGCCATCAGTGAGTCGGGAGGGGTCTCAGCACCCCTCCACTTT. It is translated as CAISESGGVSAPLHF.